One sample yielded the 4 T cell receptor beta chains listed below, sequenced in a study of yellow fever vaccine responses in identical twins. TCRdb analysed the RT-PCR reads with MiXCR anew, one entry per CDR3 protein. The sample has 25,000 or so distinct CDR3 sequences; around 74% are singletons. The starting material was T cells from blood (PBMCs), unsorted or a sorted subset (not recorded which), obtained before or after yellow fever vaccination (not recorded which). The receptors originated from a woman between 18 and 30 years old who received the yellow fever vaccine.

This chain connects TRBV6-2 or TRBV6-3 to TRBJ2-7, with D perhaps matching TRBD1 or TRBD2 (5 bases each). Germline V gives CDR1 MNHEY, CDR2 SVGEGT. Trimming stripped 0 bases from V and 5 bases from J, with 14 bases between. This CDR3 comprises 15 residues. The CDR3 DNA sequence: TGTGCCAGCAGTTACTCGAGGGGTGTTATGGACGAGCAGTACTTC. Its protein product is CASSYSRGVMDEQYF.

The chain joins TRBV25-1 to TRBJ2-5; 8 bases align to TRBD1. Germline CDR1 reads MGHDK; CDR2 reads SYGVNS. CDR3 length: 15 amino acids. V shed 4 bases, J shed 3 bases, and the junction held 7 bases outside the gene matches. Here the CDR3 DNA reads TGTGCCAGCAGTGCGACAGGGGCGGTCGAAGAGACCCAGTACTTC. Amino acid sequence: CASSATGAVEETQYF.

The chain combines TRBV10-1 with TRBJ2-1; a possible D gene is TRBD2 (5 bases). The CDR3 extends over 16 amino acids. V was shortened by 0 bases and J by 0 bases, with 9 bases between the two germline ends. The germline gives CDR1 WNHNN, CDR2 SYGVQD (reference sequence). CDR3 residues: CASSESRLPSYNEQFF. CDR3 DNA: TGCGCCAGCAGTGAGTCAAGACTACCCTCCTACAATGAGCAGTTCTTC.

The rearrangement joins TRBV14 to TRBJ2-6; D is unclear. CDR3 length: 18 amino acids. The germline V gene encodes CDR1 SGHDN and CDR2 FVKESK. Trimming took 4 bases from V and 0 from J, leaving 16 bases between them. The CDR3 nucleotides are TGTGCCAGCAGCCCTTCGTGGGCCCAAGTCTCTGGGGCCAACGTCCTGACTTTC. Its translation: CASSPSWAQVSGANVLTF.